A selection of T cell receptor beta chains follows, all from one sample in a study of blood T cell repertoires in COVID-19. Assay used: immunoSEQ multiplex PCR; TCRdb lists only in-frame clones, some missing. Of about 13,000 clones listed, roughly 88% are singletons. Sequencing used peripheral blood. All receptors come from a human donor in a cohort sampled during active COVID-19. The CDR3 runs from the conserved cysteine through the conserved F or W. A D gene is named only where the DNA matches it firmly. Expanded clones get a size class; other rows say once, few or many, or leave the size out.

v_gene	j_gene	abundance	d_gene	CDR3nt	CDR3aa
TRBV28	TRBJ2-1	.	TRBD1	TGTGCCAGCGTTGGACAGGGATATTACAATGAGCAGTTCTTC	CASVGQGYYNEQFF
TRBV6-5	TRBJ2-3	.	.	TGTGCCAGCAGTTACCTAGGGGGGGCGGCAGATACGCAGTATTTT	CASSYLGGAADTQYF
TRBV18	TRBJ1-4	once	TRBD1	TGTGCCAGCTCAGGACAGGGGGCTCGCGAAAAACTGTTTTTT	CASSGQGAREKLFF
TRBV6-6	TRBJ2-7	.	.	TGTGCCAGCAGTTACAAACAGACTAGCTCCTACGAGCAGTACTTC	CASSYKQTSSYEQYF
TRBV2	TRBJ1-5	.	TRBD1	TGTGCCAGCAGCGCCCAGGGGGCGGGACAGCCCCAGCATTTT	CASSAQGAGQPQHF
TRBV11-2	TRBJ2-7	.	.	TGTGCCAGCAGCTTAGAGCCGGGTGGCGAGCAGTACTTC	CASSLEPGGEQYF
TRBV6-5	TRBJ1-2	once	.	TGTGCCAGCAGGGCAGGGAACTATGGCTACACCTTC	CASRAGNYGYTF
TRBV6-6	TRBJ1-2	.	TRBD1	TGTGCCAGCAGTTACTCTGGGGACAGGGGGTATGGCTACACCTTC	CASSYSGDRGYGYTF
TRBV5-1	TRBJ2-2	.	TRBD1	TGCGCCAGCAGGACGACAGGGGGCACCGGGGAGCTGTTTTTT	CASRTTGGTGELFF
TRBV5-1	TRBJ2-1	once	TRBD2	TGCGCCAGCAGCTTGACTAGCGGGAGAGACAATGAGCAGTTCTTC	CASSLTSGRDNEQFF
TRBV10-2	TRBJ1-4	.	.	TGCGCCAGCAGTGAGTCTCCGACACTGAATGAAAAACTGTTTTTT	CASSESPTLNEKLFF
TRBV25-1	TRBJ2-3	.	.	TGTGCCAGCAGTGAATATTTAGCCCAGCTAGGTGCCGCAGATACGCAGTATTTT	CASSEYLAQLGAADTQYF
TRBV19	TRBJ2-3	.	.	TGTGCCAGTAGCCGGGAGATCGGCACAGATACGCAGTATTTT	CASSREIGTDTQYF
TRBV7-2	TRBJ1-1	.	.	TGTGCCAGCAGCGTAAGGACAGTTGAAGCTTTCTTT	CASSVRTVEAFF
TRBV11-2	TRBJ2-2	.	TRBD1	TGTGCCATACGAACAGGGGGGACGGACGGGGAGCTGTTTTTT	CAIRTGGTDGELFF
TRBV7-6	TRBJ2-2	.	.	TGTGCCAGCAGCTTCACACGAGGGCCGAACACCGGGGAGCTGTTTTTT	CASSFTRGPNTGELFF
TRBV27	TRBJ2-7	.	TRBD1	TGTGCCAGCAGTCCCGACGGACAGGGGGCGCGGTACGAGCAGTACTTC	CASSPDGQGARYEQYF
TRBV25-1	TRBJ2-5	large	.	TGTGCCAGCGACGCGGCGGGACTCCTGACCCAGTACTTC	CASDAAGLLTQYF
TRBV30	TRBJ1-4	.	.	TGTGCCTGGATGGGCGGGAGCCTGAATGAAAAACTGTTTTTT	CAWMGGSLNEKLFF
TRBV7-6	TRBJ2-2	.	TRBD2	TGTGCCAGCAGACAAAGCGGGAGAGGCGACACCGGGGAGCTGTTTTTT	CASRQSGRGDTGELFF
TRBV18	TRBJ2-3	once	TRBD1	TGTGCCAGCTCACCCTTAGAGGGGGCGGATACGCAGTATTTT	CASSPLEGADTQYF
TRBV19	TRBJ1-2	.	TRBD1	TGTGCCAGTAGTATTGTCAGCGCCGGGACAGCGTCGTATGGCTACACCTTC	CASSIVSAGTASYGYTF
TRBV12-5	TRBJ2-5	.	.	TGTGCTAGTGACGGCCAAGAGACCCAGTACTTC	CASDGQETQYF
TRBV24-1	TRBJ2-3	.	TRBD2	TGTGCCACCAGTGATTCGCGGACTAGTGCAGATACGCAGTATTTT	CATSDSRTSADTQYF
TRBV24-1	TRBJ2-7	.	TRBD2	TGTGCCACCAGTGATTTAGCGGGAGGACGCTACGAGCAGTACTTC	CATSDLAGGRYEQYF
TRBV18	TRBJ2-4	.	.	TGTGCCAGCTCAAACGGGAAGACACTAGCCAAAAACATTCAGTACTTC	CASSNGKTLAKNIQYF
TRBV18	TRBJ1-1	.	.	TGTGCCAGCTCCGCTAGGGGGAAAGGCACTGAAGCTTTCTTT	CASSARGKGTEAFF
TRBV10-3	TRBJ1-4	.	.	TGTGCCATCAGTGAGTCGGGGGCTTCTAATGAAAAACTGTTTTTT	CAISESGASNEKLFF
TRBV4-3	TRBJ2-3	.	TRBD1	TGCGCCAGCAGCCAGGGGGGGACAGGGGAACATACGCAGTATTTT	CASSQGGTGEHTQYF
TRBV19	TRBJ2-7	.	TRBD1	TGTGCCAGCTCACAGGGGGTTGTGGACGAGCAGTACTTC	CASSQGVVDEQYF
TRBV5-1	TRBJ2-1	.	TRBD2	TGCGCCAGCAGCCTGGGGTCTAGCGGGAACTACAATGAGCAGTTCTTC	CASSLGSSGNYNEQFF
TRBV28	TRBJ2-7	once	.	TGTGCCAGCAGTACAGCGGCCCCCTACGAGCAGTACTTC	CASSTAAPYEQYF
TRBV7-2	TRBJ2-3	.	.	TGTGCCAGCAGCCCAACTACAAGAGGAGGCACAGATACGCAGTATTTT	CASSPTTRGGTDTQYF
TRBV24-1	TRBJ2-3	.	.	TGTGCCACCAGTGATTTGGCGGGCCACACAGATACGCAGTATTTT	CATSDLAGHTDTQYF
TRBV5-1	TRBJ2-1	.	.	TGCGCCAGCACCCTACTAGGGGGGGTCAATGAGCAGTTCTTC	CASTLLGGVNEQFF
TRBV19	TRBJ2-3	.	TRBD2	TGTGCCAGTAGTCAACCCGGGACTAGCTACACAGATACGCAGTATTTT	CASSQPGTSYTDTQYF
TRBV5-4	TRBJ2-7	.	.	TGTGCCAGCAGCTTGTTTGACAGGAGCGGTCACGAGCAGTACTTC	CASSLFDRSGHEQYF
TRBV6-6	TRBJ2-7	.	TRBD1	TGTGCCAGCAGCCGCCACCCCGACAGGGAAGGAGGGCAGTACTTC	CASSRHPDREGGQYF
TRBV20-1	TRBJ1-5	.	TRBD1	TGCAGTGCTAGTAGTAGGGGGCGGAATCAGCCCCAGCATTTT	CSASSRGRNQPQHF
TRBV19	TRBJ1-5	.	.	TGTGCCAGTAGTGATCCCGGGGTAAAACAGCCCCAGCATTTT	CASSDPGVKQPQHF
TRBV2	TRBJ2-3	.	TRBD1	TGTGCCAGCAGTGGGGCGCCCGGGACAGGGGGCGCGGATACGCAGTATTTT	CASSGAPGTGGADTQYF
TRBV10-2	TRBJ1-1	once	.	TGCGCCAGCTCGACGCAGGGGAAGGGCTCTGAAGCTTTCTTT	CASSTQGKGSEAFF
TRBV3-1/TRBV3-2	TRBJ1-5	.	.	TGTGCCAGCAGCCAAGGCAGTCAGCCCCAGCATTTT	CASSQGSQPQHF
TRBV5-4	TRBJ1-2	.	.	TGTGCCAGCAGTACCAGGCCGAATGAGGGTTCTGGCTACACCTTC	CASSTRPNEGSGYTF
TRBV29-1	TRBJ2-5	.	TRBD2	TGCAGCGTTACCGGGGGGGTGATGGAGACCCAGTACTTC	CSVTGGVMETQYF
TRBV3-1/TRBV3-2	TRBJ1-2	.	.	TGTGCCAGCAGCCAAGTGAGTAACTATGGCTACACCTTC	CASSQVSNYGYTF